This T cell receptor (beta chain) was identified in a study of T cell repertoires in aging, cancer and after chemotherapy. Overall study context: Donor ages fell into six groups from 30 or younger up to 70 or older.

Amplification of TCR beta used genomic DNA extracted from peripheral blood. Concerning this clonotype: What it binds is unknown.

Study results and caveats: In healthy donors, age-related TCR diversity loss mainly reflected lost richness. In each cancer cohort, median generation probability increased across chemotherapy, suggesting thymic output rebounded. The repertoire data cannot show anything about immunological memory following chemotherapy.

From germline, CDR1 is SGHTA and CDR2 FQGNSA. The CDR3 runs to 14 residues. Deletions cut 4 bases from V and 6 bases from J, with 13 bases between. Rearranged V-D-J TRB sequences were amplified with a mixed TRB-A/B primer pool. In TCRdb, the multiplex PCR reads were re-called with MiXCR into one record per CDR3 protein. The sample includes about 11,000 distinct CDR3 sequences, approximately 46% of them seen just once. This TCR was recovered from a human donor in good health. The rearrangement joins TRBV7-2 to TRBJ2-1, with unresolved D. Sequencing input: blood. The CDR3 DNA reads as TGTGCCAGCAGCTCTTACTCGACGGCCAATGAGCAGTTCTTC. This encodes CASSSYSTANEQFF. Full variable domain (remainder filled in from reference TRBV7-2 and TRBJ2-1): GAGVSQSPSNKVTEKGKDVELRCDPISGHTALYWYRQSLGQGLEFLIYFQGNSAPDKSGLPSDRFSAERTGGSVSTLTIQRTQQEDSAVYLCASSSYSTANEQFFGPGTRLTVL.